This TCR beta chain was documented in a study of early T cells in non-severe SARS-CoV-2 infection. Study details: Sequencing of bulk RNA from unsorted whole blood was done, without chain pairing.

The TCR library protocol attached unique molecular identifiers to the individual cDNA molecules. TCRdb redid the calling of the 5' RACE reads with MiXCR, one entry per CDR3 protein. The table shows 66,000 or so distinct CDR3 sequences, with 9.5% to 14% occurring only once. V was pared by 0 bases and J by 4 bases, with 12 bases between. CDR3 length equals 15 residues. CDR1 and CDR2 from the germline V gene are LGHDT and YNNKEL (reference sequence). This receptor was identified in an adult who was a healthcare worker with PCR-confirmed SARS-CoV-2 infection or an uninfected control (not recorded which). Sequencing was done on a sample of whole blood. V is TRBV3-1 and J is TRBJ1-1; D unresolved. CDR3 amino acids: CASSQDSGLGTEAFF. Written as DNA, the CDR3 is TGTGCCAGCAGCCAAGATTCCGGGTTGGGCACTGAAGCTTTCTTT.